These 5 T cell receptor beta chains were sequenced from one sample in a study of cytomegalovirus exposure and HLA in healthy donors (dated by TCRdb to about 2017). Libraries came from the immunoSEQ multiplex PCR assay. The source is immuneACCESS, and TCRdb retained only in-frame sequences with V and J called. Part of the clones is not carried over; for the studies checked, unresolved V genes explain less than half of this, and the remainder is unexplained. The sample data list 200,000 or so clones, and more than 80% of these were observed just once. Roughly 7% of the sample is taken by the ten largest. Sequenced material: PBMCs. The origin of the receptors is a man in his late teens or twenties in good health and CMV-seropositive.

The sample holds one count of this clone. CDR3 sequence: CATSDGTVYGYTF. The CDR3 DNA reads as TGTGCCACCAGCGACGGGACAGTTTATGGCTACACCTTC. The chain employs TRBV15 and TRBJ1-2; 7 nucleotides agree with TRBD1. This CDR3 has 13 amino acids. CDR1 is LNHNV, CDR2 YYDKDF, per germline (reference sequence). Trimming at V came to 5 bases and at J to 5 bases, leaving 5 bases not matched to a gene.

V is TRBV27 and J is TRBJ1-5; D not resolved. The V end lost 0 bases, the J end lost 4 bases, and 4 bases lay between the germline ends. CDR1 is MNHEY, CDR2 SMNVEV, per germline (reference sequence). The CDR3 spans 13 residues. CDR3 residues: CASSLSSNQPQHF. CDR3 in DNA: TGTGCCAGCAGTTTATCGAGTAATCAGCCCCAGCATTTT.

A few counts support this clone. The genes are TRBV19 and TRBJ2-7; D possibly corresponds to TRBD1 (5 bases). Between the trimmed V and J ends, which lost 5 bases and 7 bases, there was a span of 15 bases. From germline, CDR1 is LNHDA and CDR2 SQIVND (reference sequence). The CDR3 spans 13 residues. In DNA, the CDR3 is TGTGCCAGTAGTCTCCCCAGGGCGCGTGAGCAGTACTTC. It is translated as CASSLPRAREQYF.

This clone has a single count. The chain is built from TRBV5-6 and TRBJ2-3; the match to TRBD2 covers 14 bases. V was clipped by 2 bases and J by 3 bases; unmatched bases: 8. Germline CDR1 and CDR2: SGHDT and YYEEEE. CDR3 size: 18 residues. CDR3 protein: CASSFWGLAGAGTDTQYF. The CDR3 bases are TGTGCCAGCAGCTTTTGGGGACTAGCGGGAGCGGGGACAGATACGCAGTATTTT.

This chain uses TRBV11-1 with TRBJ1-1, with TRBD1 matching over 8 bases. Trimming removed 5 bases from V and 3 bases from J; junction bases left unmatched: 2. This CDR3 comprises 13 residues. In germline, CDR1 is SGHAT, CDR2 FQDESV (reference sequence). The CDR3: CASSEQGDTEAFF. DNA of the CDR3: TGTGCCAGCAGCGAACAGGGGGACACTGAAGCTTTCTTT.